This TCR beta chain was documented in a study of OX40 agonist ivuxolimab in advanced cancers. The overall study: Ivuxolimab was administered intravenously to patients at 0.01 to 10 mg/kg every 2 weeks. Recorded diagnoses for dose-escalation patients were hepatocellular carcinoma, melanoma, renal cell or head and neck cancer. Study results and caveats: Low normalized clonal expansion also occurred in some nonresponding patients. In the 0.1-3.0 mg/kg groups, partial responders showed among the lowest expansion.

As concerns this clone: The antigen is unknown.

Trimming removed 3 bases at V and 6 bases at J, with 9 bases between. The V gene's germline CDR1 is MDHEN and CDR2 SYDVKM. The CDR3 has 13 residues. Profiled with immunoSEQ multiplex PCR; TCRdb holds only in-frame clones, not every one. Among 40,000 to 45,000 clones listed, 82% were seen once. V gene TRBV28 combines with J gene TRBJ1-3; D unresolved. The receptor was isolated from an adult with an advanced solid tumor such as melanoma, head and neck, liver or kidney cancer. This sample comprised CD4+ or CD8+ T cells sorted from blood, obtained in a trial of the OX40 agonist ivuxolimab. This CDR3 is CASSFLNVNTIYF. The CDR3 nucleotides read TGTGCCAGCAGTTTTCTAAATGTAAACACCATATATTTT. Full variable domain (rest looked up from reference TRBV28 and TRBJ1-3): DVKVTQSSRYLVKRTGEKVFLECVQDMDHENMFWYRQDPGLGLRLIYFSYDVKMKEKGDIPEGYSVSREKKERFSLILESASTNQTSMYLCASSFLNVNTIYFGEGSWLTVV.